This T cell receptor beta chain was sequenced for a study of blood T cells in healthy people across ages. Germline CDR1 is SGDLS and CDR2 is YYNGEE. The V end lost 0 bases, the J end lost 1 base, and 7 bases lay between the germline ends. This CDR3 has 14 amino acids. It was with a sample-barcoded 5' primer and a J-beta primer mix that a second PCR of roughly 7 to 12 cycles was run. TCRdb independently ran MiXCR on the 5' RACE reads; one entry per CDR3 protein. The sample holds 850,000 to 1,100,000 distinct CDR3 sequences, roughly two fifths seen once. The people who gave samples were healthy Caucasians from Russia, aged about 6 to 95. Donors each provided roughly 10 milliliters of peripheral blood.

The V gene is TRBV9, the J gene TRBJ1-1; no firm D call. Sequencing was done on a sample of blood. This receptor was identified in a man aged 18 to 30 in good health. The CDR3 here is CASSVDQENTEAFF. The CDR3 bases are TGTGCCAGCAGCGTAGACCAGGAGAACACTGAAGCTTTCTTT.